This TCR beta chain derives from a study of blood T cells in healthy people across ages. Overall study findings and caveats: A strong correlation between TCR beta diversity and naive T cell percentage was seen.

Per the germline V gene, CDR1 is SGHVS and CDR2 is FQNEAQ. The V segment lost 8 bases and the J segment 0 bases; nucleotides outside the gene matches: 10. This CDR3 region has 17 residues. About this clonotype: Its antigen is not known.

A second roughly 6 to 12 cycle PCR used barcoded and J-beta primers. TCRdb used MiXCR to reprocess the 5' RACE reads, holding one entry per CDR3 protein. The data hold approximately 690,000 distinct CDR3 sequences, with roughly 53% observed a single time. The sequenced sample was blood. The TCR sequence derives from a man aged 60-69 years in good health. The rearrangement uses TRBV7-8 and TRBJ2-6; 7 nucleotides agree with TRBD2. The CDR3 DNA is TGTGCCAGCCGGGGGGTACAGTACAGCTCTGGGGCCAACGTCCTGACTTTC. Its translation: CASRGVQYSSGANVLTF.